The T cell receptor beta chain under discussion was sequenced for a study of blood T cell repertoires in COVID-19. About the research overall: Samples representing acute and convalescent COVID-19 were sourced from the United States, Italy and Spain.

Authors' methods: The authors estimated nucleated cell counts from reference gene primer amplification. Data came from immunoSEQ multiplex PCR; TCRdb stores just in-frame clones and leaves some out. The V and J calls and clone size are taken from that table; D and trimming were inferred from the DNA. The top ten hold 2% to 2.5% of the sample, which has about 190,000 clones, roughly nine tenths seen once. This CDR3 comprises 17 residues. The sample taken for sequencing was peripheral blood. The source of this sequence is a man between 65 and 85 years old with active or convalescent COVID-19. The rearrangement uses TRBV1 and TRBJ2-3; the listed D gene, TRBD2, was not tested against the DNA. TRBV1 constitutes a pseudogene. The CDR3 coding sequence is TGCACCAGCAGCCAAGATTTGGCTAGCGGGATAATAGATACGCAGTATTTT. Protein sequence: CTSSQDLASGIIDTQYF.